This T cell receptor beta chain was identified during a study of shared clonotypes between healthy human individuals. Study-wide context: Per-donor plates numbered three CD4 naive, three CD4 memory, two CD8 naive and one CD8 memory.

Clones were sequenced by immunoSEQ multiplex PCR, and TCRdb holds only the in-frame ones, with some missing. In the table there are about 2 million clones, around 96% of which are singletons. General study points: Clonotype sharing levels among donors were expected to vary with sequencing depth.

On this clone: Its target is not known.

Naive CD8 cells, CD45RO-negative and positively selected for CCR7, excluded terminally differentiated effector memory CD45RA+ cells. Those who donated were healthy HIV-negative adults, with no recent acute infections or vaccinations reported. Sequencing was performed on naive CD8+ T cells sorted from blood. This TCR derives from a man aged 18-30 years in good health.

The CDR3 sequence: CASSQGPQQYF. The DNA for the CDR3 is TGCGCCAGCAGCCAAGGGCCGCAGCAGTACTTC. V usage is TRBV4-3 and J usage is TRBJ2-7, with D hard to call. The germline V gene has CDR1 LGHNA and CDR2 YSLEER. The CDR3 is made up of 11 amino acids. Trimming left V 1 base short and J 8 bases short, with 6 bases between.